The rows below give T cell receptor beta chains drawn from one sample of a study of cytomegalovirus exposure and HLA in healthy donors. Generated by immunoSEQ multiplex PCR, the TCRdb table keeps only in-frame clones and is missing some. The repertoire holds 150,000 to 200,000 clones, with around 76% as singletons. Sequencing used PBMCs. The receptors were gathered from a man between 35 and 55 years old in good health and CMV-seronegative. Each CDR3 is given with its conserved first and last residue. Clone size is shown for a subset of rows, as once, few, many or a class of expanded clone.

V,size,J,length,CDR3
TRBV19,once,TRBJ1-2,12,CASSPTGRGYTF
TRBV13,.,TRBJ2-3,15,CASSLKFANSDTQYF
TRBV4-1,.,.,16,CASSQEGFGGESEQYF
TRBV10-3,.,TRBJ1-1,11,CAISEYGEAFF
TRBV5-4,.,TRBJ1-1,14,CASSLGGVNTEAFF
TRBV5-4,few,TRBJ1-2,14,CASSLERTGADYTF
TRBV30,.,TRBJ1-4,15,CAWSSPGQGFEKLFF
TRBV6-5,.,TRBJ1-4,14,CASSSETGSEKLFF
TRBV9,.,TRBJ2-7,14,CASSVNWGDYEQYF
TRBV5-1,.,TRBJ2-7,14,CASSPSTGTYEQYF
TRBV28,.,TRBJ1-6,17,CASSLGGISSYNSPLHF
TRBV27,.,TRBJ2-3,15,CASSLLAGRTDTQYF
TRBV14,.,TRBJ1-2,12,CASSPASYGYTF
TRBV4-3,few,TRBJ2-5,15,CASSQGLAGGETQYF
TRBV9,.,TRBJ2-7,15,CASSVVADNTYEQYF
TRBV28,.,TRBJ1-1,14,CASSLGQGRFRAFF
TRBV20-1,.,TRBJ1-4,11,CSAGGGEKLFF
TRBV9,.,TRBJ2-2,15,CASSVFGTNTGELFF
TRBV28,.,TRBJ2-1,17,CASSPPSTSGSRREQFF
TRBV7-2,.,TRBJ2-7,14,CASSFYGNSYEQYF
TRBV11-2,.,TRBJ1-1,14,CASSLSQGWAEAFF
TRBV28,.,TRBJ1-6,15,CASSFVGGTLSPLHF
TRBV27,.,TRBJ2-7,15,CASRRSGRAAYEQYF
TRBV11-2,.,TRBJ1-1,13,CASSLVGQGKAFF
TRBV27,few,TRBJ1-1,13,CASSFSGNTEAFF
TRBV10-2,.,TRBJ2-7,15,CASSDLGGQGLKQYF
TRBV11-2,.,TRBJ1-2,14,CASSLVRQGAACTF
TRBV6-5,.,TRBJ1-5,13,CASSFYSNQPQHF
TRBV10-3,few,TRBJ2-3,19,CAISDNLGRREGHTDTQYF
TRBV6-5,.,TRBJ2-3,15,CASSYSAPSTDTQYF
TRBV25-1,once,TRBJ2-7,11,CASSRGYEQYF
TRBV7-2,once,TRBJ2-3,15,CASSLAAGGTDTQYF
TRBV2,once,TRBJ1-1,13,CASRGQGYTEAFF
TRBV10-3,.,TRBJ2-7,12,CAIGQGAGEQYF
TRBV7-2,few,TRBJ1-5,14,CASSREYSNQPQHF
TRBV7-9,.,TRBJ2-2,14,CASSWTANTGELFF
TRBV30,.,TRBJ1-2,16,CAWSPGGGLRNYGYTF
TRBV6-1,.,TRBJ1-5,15,CASSEAAAGNQPQHF
TRBV7-2,.,TRBJ2-1,16,CASSAASGTGENEQFF
TRBV7-9,.,TRBJ1-1,13,CASSLGQGVEAFF
TRBV6-5,.,TRBJ1-2,13,CASRGGQGEGYTF
TRBV6-1,.,TRBJ1-2,13,CASTLGAVYGYTF
TRBV7-2,.,TRBJ1-4,14,CASRWGRGAEKLFF
TRBV19,.,TRBJ1-2,15,CASSIDGGSGYGYTF
TRBV20-1,.,TRBJ2-5,11,CSAFPKETQYF
TRBV6-5,.,.,15,CASSYEAGGSYEQYF
TRBV30,.,TRBJ1-1,13,CAWRETANTEAFF
TRBV30,.,TRBJ1-5,13,CAWRERGKEPQHF
TRBV25-1,.,TRBJ2-1,15,CASSEPGLAAGEQFF
TRBV5-4,few,TRBJ1-4,13,CASSLFRDEKLFF
TRBV7-6,once,TRBJ1-4,13,CASRGGVEEKLFF
TRBV19,.,TRBJ2-1,16,CASSAIGTSGGAGQFF
TRBV27,.,TRBJ2-6,17,CASSLRGWGAGANVLTF
TRBV7-9,.,TRBJ1-6,15,CASSPGQGYNSPLHF
TRBV28,.,TRBJ2-7,14,CASSYTGTVNEQYF